These T cell receptor beta chains were read from a single sample in a study of post-analysis software for immune sequencing data. Using its own MiXCR run on the PCR reads, TCRdb lists one record per CDR3 protein. The table records 700,000 to 800,000 distinct CDR3 sequences, approximately 30% of them present only once. Sequences were obtained from blood. These receptors were obtained from a girl under 18 with multiple sclerosis. Each CDR3 is given without its conserved first and last residue. Each record gives: V gene, CDR3 protein.

TRBV12-3/TRBV12-4	ASSQGTGHNSPLH
TRBV14	ASSQPGLSTDTQY
TRBV7-2	ASSLEAGAVHEQF
TRBV20-1	SASQGRVYEQY
TRBV2	VSEIRSDTQY
TRBV4-3	ASSQFLAGVDYGYT
TRBV11-1	ASSLRDNYNEQF
TRBV29-1	SVQPSGHYEQY
TRBV5-5	ASSDIAGLYEQY
TRBV15	ATSRGGGRTNNEQF
TRBV20-1	SARDPAGGGGTQY
TRBV7-2	ASSLEGTGSIGNSPLH
TRBV20-1	SARGGLAGAYEQY
TRBV4-3	ASSQGPRSGELF
TRBV6-5	ASSYSRFGRTTMNEQY
TRBV4-3	ASSQERGQVYGYT
TRBV24-1	ATSDRVYHNEQF
TRBV6-2/TRBV6-3	ASSLGQVHEQY
TRBV7-2	ASSPAVGFHTQY
TRBV20-1	SARGRAGETQY
TRBV6-5	ASSYSLTGAFYEQY
TRBV7-2	ASSPNPELAGHTDTQY
TRBV20-1	SAPPTGGAGTGELF
TRBV10-3	ATAPGGDGETQY
TRBV20-1	SARDRGASSYNSPLH
TRBV4-3	ASSQVLFSDTQY
TRBV4-3	ASGLTEGHGYT
TRBV7-2	ASSLSRGQEETQY
TRBV6-1	ASRIGVWGTEAF
TRBV29-1	SVAGGTYNEQF
TRBV20-1	SAQRRGARSVETQY
TRBV7-2	ASSLAGTFYGYT
TRBV6-1	ASSESRTSGNTIY
TRBV10-3	AISEGSGSRNEQF
TRBV15	ATSRDIRISNQPQH
TRBV25-1	ASSDRGTRGYT
TRBV7-2	ASSLRGTDSYEQY
TRBV29-1	SALSKGATRNIQY
TRBV4-3	ASSLETGDQPQH
TRBV20-1	SAGGVGGNDSEQF
TRBV3-1	ASSQLPEYNEQF
TRBV20-1	SAWTGTGTIEQY
TRBV29-1	SVGPVVGETQY
TRBV20-1	SACSGTGVSATEAF
TRBV12-3/TRBV12-4	ASSLGGRQRGDEQY
TRBV11-2	ASSSPRDSNPNNEQY
TRBV7-7	ASSSRALETQY
TRBV6-5	ASSPLATGSTDTQY
TRBV5-1	ASSLLGVQDTQY
TRBV29-1	SVTGRLNYGYT
TRBV28	ASSSLLGQGLGTQY
TRBV4-1	ASSQGRVGDRPQH
TRBV7-9	ASSLGVAGRTPFQQY
TRBV9	ASSVAPRTGGKETQY
TRBV5-1	ASSLGDTSTDTQY